These 22 T cell receptor beta chains share one sample of origin, sequenced in a study of shared clonotypes between healthy human individuals. Selected positively for CCR7 and CD45RO-negative, naive CD8 cells excluded terminally differentiated effector memory CD45RA+ cells. Assay: immunoSEQ multiplex PCR; the TCRdb copy retains only in-frame clones and omits some. The data show about 2,200,000 clones, 93% seen once. The sequencing input was naive CD8+ T cells from PBMCs. These receptors were collected from a young man in good health. Some clones in this sample may be carry-over from other donors' samples.

The J gene is TRBJ2-7, the V gene TRBV6-5, with D perhaps matching TRBD1 (6 bases). This CDR3 contains 15 residues. V lost 6 bases to trimming and J lost 0 bases, with 15 bases between them. CDR1 is MNHEY and CDR2 is SVGAGI in the germline V gene. DNA for the CDR3: TGTGCCAGCAGCCCCGCTCAGGGGACCTCCTACGAGCAGTACTTC. Encoded protein: CASSPAQGTSYEQYF.

The chain links TRBV5-1 to TRBJ2-4; 11 nucleotides align to TRBD1. The V gene's germline CDR1 is SGHRS and CDR2 YFSETQ. Germline trimming cut 6 bases from V and 0 bases from J; bases unmatched to any gene: 8. The CDR3 consists of 17 residues. Here the CDR3 DNA reads TGCGCCAGCAACCTAGGACAGGGGGCCATAGCCAAAAACATTCAGTACTTC. Translation gives CASNLGQGAIAKNIQYF.

V usage is TRBV19 and J usage is TRBJ1-1; D perhaps matches TRBD1 (5 bases). CDR3 size: 14 residues. Germline CDR1 and CDR2: LNHDA and SQIVND (reference sequence). Trimming took off 7 bases at V and 5 bases at J, with 17 bases between the two ends. The CDR3 nucleotides read TGTGCCAGTACCAAAAGCGGGGGTTGGACTGAAGCTTTCTTT. It translates to CASTKSGGWTEAFF.

This clone showed up just once. The chain uses TRBV6-1 and TRBJ2-5; D gene unclear. The CDR3 spans 16 residues. Germline loops: CDR1 MNHNS, CDR2 SASEGT. V dropped 1 base and J dropped 2 bases, with 14 bases sitting between them. The CDR3 is CASSEGSARSQETQYF. In nucleotides, the CDR3 is TGTGCCAGCAGTGAAGGGTCCGCTCGATCACAAGAGACCCAGTACTTC.

The count of this clone is one. The genes are TRBV4-1 and TRBJ2-3; 9 bases are a match to TRBD2. The CDR3 sequence is 18 residues long. Germline CDR1 and CDR2: MGHRA and YSYEKL. Losses at the gene ends were 0 bases for V and 3 bases for J; bases not matched to a gene: 10. The CDR3 here is CASSQEGLAGMGTDTQYF. The CDR3 DNA reads TGCGCCAGCAGCCAAGAAGGTCTAGCGGGAATGGGGACAGATACGCAGTATTTT.

The V gene is TRBV11-2, the J gene TRBJ1-1; 11 nucleotides agree with TRBD1. V lost 5 bases, J lost 0 bases, and 8 bases stayed unmatched. The CDR3 spans 17 residues. From germline, CDR1 is SGHAT and CDR2 FQNNGV. The CDR3 DNA reads TGTGCCAGCAGCCCACCGGGACAGGGGGTGTTGAACACTGAAGCTTTCTTT. This codes for CASSPPGQGVLNTEAFF.

This chain uses TRBV29-1 with TRBJ1-2; D is ambiguous. Trimming left V 6 bases short and J 4 bases short, with 15 bases between. The germline gives CDR1 SQVTM, CDR2 ANQGSEA. The CDR3 is 13 amino acids. CDR3 coding DNA: TGCAGCGTCCCCAAAAGGCGGAGCTATGGCTACACCTTC. Translation gives CSVPKRRSYGYTF.

DNA of the CDR3: TGTGCCAGCAGTGGTCTAGCGGGAGTCTACGAGCAGTACTTC. It is translated as CASSGLAGVYEQYF. The chain links TRBV6-1 to TRBJ2-7; 10 bases match TRBD2. With 4 bases clipped from V and 3 bases from J, the junction kept 3 bases outside the gene matches. Germline-derived CDR1 and CDR2 are MNHNS and SASEGT. This CDR3 has 14 residues.

V and J are TRBV27 and TRBJ2-1; 8 bases line up with TRBD2. The germline V gene has CDR1 MNHEY and CDR2 SMNVEV (reference sequence). CDR3 length: 15 amino acids. Germline trimming cut 7 bases from V and 6 bases from J; bases unmatched to any gene: 11. This CDR3 is CASTQRAGVVNEQFF. CDR3 in DNA: TGTGCCAGCACCCAGCGAGCGGGAGTAGTCAATGAGCAGTTCTTC.

V gene TRBV19 combines with J gene TRBJ1-1; D might be TRBD1 (6 bases). Germline V gene lookup returns CDR1 LNHDA and CDR2 SQIVND (reference sequence). The V end was cut by 4 bases, the J end by 1 base, with 13 bases between. There are 15 residues in the CDR3. CDR3 sequence: CASSTLLGANTEAFF. CDR3 DNA sequence: TGTGCCAGTAGTACCCTCCTGGGGGCGAACACTGAAGCTTTCTTT.

The chain joins TRBV5-1 to TRBJ2-5; tentatively, D is TRBD1 (6 bases). The V end lost 7 bases, the J end lost 4 bases, and 17 bases lay between the germline ends. The CDR3 length is 14 residues. The germline CDR1 and CDR2 sequences are SGHRS and YFSETQ. CDR3 amino acids: CASRWLGAGETQYF. The CDR3 DNA is TGCGCCAGCCGATGGTTGGGGGCGGGAGAGACCCAGTACTTC.

The chain employs TRBV27 and TRBJ2-6, with 7 bases matching TRBD2. The CDR3 covers 15 residues. The V gene's germline CDR1 is MNHEY and CDR2 SMNVEV (reference sequence). The trim removed 7 bases at V and 4 bases at J, leaving 7 bases unmatched. The CDR3, as DNA: TGTGCCAGCACCGTGGGAGGGCCCGGGGCCAACGTCCTGACTTTC. Translation gives CASTVGGPGANVLTF.

The gene calls are TRBV28 and TRBJ1-1; 9 positions agree with TRBD1. The CDR3 consists of 15 residues. The J segment lost 2 bases and the V segment lost 5 bases, leaving 6 bases of the junction unmatched. Germline CDR1 MDHEN, CDR2 SYDVKM. The DNA of the CDR3 is TGTGCCAGCAGTACTCCGGGACAGGGAAACACTGAAGCTTTCTTT. It specifies CASSTPGQGNTEAFF.

The V call is TRBV27, the J call TRBJ2-7, with a possible D match to TRBD2 (6 bases). Between the trimmed V and J ends, which lost 3 bases and 0 bases, there was a span of 9 bases. The CDR3 loop spans 14 amino acids. Germline V gene data show CDR1 as MNHEY and CDR2 as SMNVEV (reference sequence). DNA for the CDR3: TGTGCCAGCAGTTTCGGGAGTAGCTCCTACGAGCAGTACTTC. Protein: CASSFGSSSYEQYF.

The chain combines TRBV28 with TRBJ2-3; D remains ambiguous. Germline values: CDR1 MDHEN, CDR2 SYDVKM. This CDR3 is built from 15 residues. V dropped 5 bases and J dropped 1 base, with 13 bases sitting between them. CDR3 coding DNA: TGTGCCAGCAGTCCACAGTTAAGCCGCACAGATACGCAGTATTTT. This encodes CASSPQLSRTDTQYF.

About this clone: The sample has other DNA sequences that encode this CDR3 too. This sequence joins TRBV27 and TRBJ1-2; D is ambiguous. This CDR3 comprises 14 residues. The V and J ends lost 6 bases and 4 bases respectively, with 15 bases between them. Germline CDR1 and CDR2: MNHEY and SMNVEV (reference sequence). The CDR3 nucleotides read TGTGCCAGCAGCCCTAGAGAGAGGTTCTATGGCTACACCTTC. Translated: CASSPRERFYGYTF.

Turning to this clone: This same CDR3 is encoded by further DNA sequences in the sample. The genes are TRBV7-9 and TRBJ2-1; TRBD2 matches at 7 bases. This CDR3 spans 15 amino acids. Germline-derived CDR1 and CDR2 are SEHNR and FQNEAQ (reference sequence). The V and J ends lost 2 bases and 1 base, in that order; junction bases with no gene match: 2. Here the CDR3 reads CASSLQGGSYNEQFF. The CDR3 DNA reads as TGTGCCAGCAGCTTACAGGGAGGGTCCTACAATGAGCAGTTCTTC.

The rearrangement links TRBV27 to TRBJ1-2; 7 bases match TRBD1. J lost 10 bases, V lost 5 bases, and 13 bases had no gene match. CDR1 and CDR2 (germline): MNHEY, SMNVEV (reference sequence). The CDR3 loop spans 14 amino acids. This CDR3 reads CASSPRPGQPNYTF. In DNA, the CDR3 is TGTGCCAGCAGTCCAAGACCGGGACAGCCCAACTACACCTTC.

The chain has TRBV29-1 and TRBJ2-1; D is ambiguous. The V end was cut by 0 bases, the J end by 0 bases, with 9 bases between. There are 15 residues in the CDR3. The V gene's germline CDR1 is SQVTM and CDR2 ANQGSEA. This chain's CDR3 is CSVEEQLSSYNEQFF. The CDR3 DNA sequence: TGCAGCGTTGAAGAACAGCTGAGCTCCTACAATGAGCAGTTCTTC.

As for this clone: This CDR3 is also generated by other DNA sequences in the sample. The chain uses TRBV27 and TRBJ1-5; the D is unclear. The CDR3 has 14 amino acids. The germline CDR1 and CDR2 sequences are MNHEY and SMNVEV (reference sequence). V was pared by 3 bases and J by 4 bases, with 10 bases between. The CDR3 sequence is CASSFRADNQPQHF. CDR3 sequence (DNA): TGTGCCAGCAGTTTTAGGGCAGATAATCAGCCCCAGCATTTT.

This clone was found once. V and J are TRBV28 and TRBJ2-4; D call uncertain. The CDR3 runs 17 residues. The germline V and J ends were trimmed by 3 bases and 0 bases, with 15 bases remaining between them. CDR1 is MDHEN, CDR2 SYDVKM, per germline. CDR3 in DNA: TGTGCCAGCAGTTTCATTCATGGACCCTCAGCCAAAAACATTCAGTACTTC. Its translation is CASSFIHGPSAKNIQYF.

With regard to this clone: The sample has other DNA sequences that encode this CDR3 too. The chain has TRBV7-9 and TRBJ1-2; D is ambiguous. The V end was cut by 3 bases, the J end by 8 bases, with 7 bases between. Looked up from germline, CDR1 is SEHNR and CDR2 is FQNEAQ (reference sequence). The CDR3 loop spans 11 amino acids. The CDR3 nucleotides read TGTGCCAGCAGCTTTGCAGGAGGCTACACCTTC. Encoded protein: CASSFAGGYTF.